Sequencing of this T cell receptor beta chain was carried out in a study of radiotherapy plus CTLA-4 blockade in lung cancer. The repertoire was sequenced with immunoSEQ multiplex PCR; TCRdb's copy has only in-frame clones and lacks some. The sample contains about 83,000 clones, over 70% of which appear only once. V dropped 7 bases and J dropped 6 bases, with 20 bases sitting between them. The CDR3 has 15 amino acids. In germline, CDR1 is SGHTS, CDR2 YDEGEE. In the case of this clone: Its antigen is as yet unknown.

Whole-study results and caveats: Peripheral blood showed expansion of tumor-derived TCR clones after radiotherapy and ipilimumab.

This chain connects TRBV5-8 to TRBJ2-1, with D possibly TRBD1 on 6 matching bases. This receptor was obtained from a human donor with non-small cell lung cancer who had a partial response to radiotherapy plus ipilimumab. Some clones in this sample may be carry-over from other donors' samples. This specimen was peripheral blood, taken from a patient treated with radiotherapy plus ipilimumab. This CDR3 is CASPSEQGQGNEQFF. In nucleotides, the CDR3 is TGTGCCAGCCCCTCCGAACAGGGTCAGGGCAATGAGCAGTTCTTC.